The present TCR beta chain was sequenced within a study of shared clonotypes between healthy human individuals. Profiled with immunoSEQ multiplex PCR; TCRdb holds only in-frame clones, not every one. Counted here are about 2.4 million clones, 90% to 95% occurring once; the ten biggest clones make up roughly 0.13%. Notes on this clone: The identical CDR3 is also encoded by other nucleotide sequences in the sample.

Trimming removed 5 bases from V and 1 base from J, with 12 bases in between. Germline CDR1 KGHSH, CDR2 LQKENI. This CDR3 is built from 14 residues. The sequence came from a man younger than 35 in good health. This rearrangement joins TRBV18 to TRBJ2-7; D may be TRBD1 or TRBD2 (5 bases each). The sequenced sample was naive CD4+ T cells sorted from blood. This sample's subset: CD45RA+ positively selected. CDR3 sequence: CASSTGTDSYEQYF. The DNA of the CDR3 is TGTGCCAGCTCAACCGGGACGGATTCCTACGAGCAGTACTTC.